This T cell receptor (beta chain) was recovered during a study of T cell clonality in common variable immunodeficiency. Study-level points and caveats: CVID subjects shared fewer TCRbeta clones than healthy controls did.

Germline V gene data show CDR1 as SNHLY and CDR2 as FYNNEI. With 6 bases removed from V and 3 bases from J, the gap between germline ends came to 12 bases. CDR3 size: 14 residues. This clone was seen more than once but under ten times. Its antigen remains unidentified. The read finishes 3 residues shy of the CDR3 end, and the germline J gene is used to complete it. Equal genomic DNA amounts from CVID and control samples were sequenced. Assay used: immunoSEQ multiplex PCR; TCRdb lists only in-frame clones, some missing. The table lists about 40,000 clones, no singletons, with roughly 2.9% in the top ten. Most patients and controls had Caucasian heritage.

The chain combines TRBV2 with TRBJ1-5; D gene ambiguous. The material sequenced was peripheral blood mononuclear cells. The TCR comes from a person aged 18-69 years in good health. The CDR3 sequence is CASSKSLDNQPQHF. Incomplete CDR3 DNA: TGTGCCAGCAGCAAATCACTTGACAATCAGCCC.